This entry lists 13 T cell receptor beta chains sequenced from one sample in a study of T cell responses to AZD1222 COVID-19 vaccine. Sequencing was performed with immunoSEQ multiplex PCR; in TCRdb, only in-frame clones are kept and a portion is missing. The table lists 160,000 or so clones, about 92% of them singletons, with less than 3% in the top ten. Sequenced material: peripheral blood, taken on day 0 of AZD1222 vaccination. Every receptor here comes from an adult in good health.

The rearrangement links TRBV19 to TRBJ2-1; 8 positions match TRBD2. Germline V CDR1 and CDR2: LNHDA, SQIVND (reference sequence). The CDR3 is 14 residues long. V trimming: 3 bases; J trimming: 4 bases; junction bases outside the gene matches: 2. Written as DNA, the CDR3 is TGTGCCAGTAGTATTGGGACTAGTTACAATGAGCAGTTCTTC. This sequence encodes CASSIGTSYNEQFF.

Only one count was recorded for this clone. V is TRBV20-1 and J is TRBJ2-1; the match to TRBD2 covers 8 bases. The V segment lost 3 bases and the J segment 5 bases; nucleotides outside the gene matches: 9. Germline CDR1 DFQATT, CDR2 SNEGSKA (reference sequence). This CDR3 contains 15 residues. CDR3: CSASDSGMPNNEQFF. The CDR3 coding sequence is TGCAGTGCTAGTGATAGCGGGATGCCCAACAATGAGCAGTTCTTC.

V and J are TRBV6-5 and TRBJ1-1; perhaps TRBD1 as D (5 bases). V was shortened by 10 bases and J by 0 bases, with 12 bases between the two germline ends. Germline lookup yields CDR1 MNHEY and CDR2 SVGAGI. This CDR3 has 13 residues. The CDR3 nucleotides are TGTGCCATCGGACTGACAGTGAACACTGAAGCTTTCTTT. This codes for CAIGLTVNTEAFF.

The chain combines TRBV5-1 with TRBJ1-6; weak D call: TRBD1 (5 bases). In germline, CDR1 is SGHRS, CDR2 YFSETQ. The CDR3 is 16 residues long. Trimming pared 6 bases from V and 10 bases from J, leaving 23 bases between. The CDR3 region has the DNA TGCGCCAGCACCCTGGGACTGTGGGGCCAAGCATCACCCCTCCACTTT. Residues: CASTLGLWGQASPLHF.

V usage is TRBV14 and J usage is TRBJ1-4; D unresolved. The V gene lost 4 bases and the J gene lost 0 bases, with 15 bases spanning the gap. This CDR3 spans 17 amino acids. CDR1 SGHDN and CDR2 FVKESK come from the germline V gene. The CDR3 sequence is CASSPTIKRPTNEKLFF. The DNA of the CDR3 is TGTGCCAGCAGCCCTACGATAAAGAGGCCAACTAATGAAAAACTGTTTTTT.

The CDR3 loop is CASSGVGETQYF. CDR3 nucleotide sequence: TGTGCCAGCAGTGGAGTCGGAGAGACCCAGTACTTC. This chain joins TRBV2 and TRBJ2-5; D remains unclear. V lost 4 bases to trimming and J lost 4 bases, with 7 bases between them. From germline, CDR1 is SNHLY and CDR2 FYNNEI. The CDR3 runs 12 residues.

CDR3 amino acids: CASSWRTSGDNEQFF. CDR3 DNA: TGCGCCAGCAGCTGGAGGACTAGCGGAGACAATGAGCAGTTCTTC. The V and J genes are TRBV5-1 and TRBJ2-1, with 10 bases lining up with TRBD2. Germline values: CDR1 SGHRS, CDR2 YFSETQ. V dropped 3 bases and J dropped 5; count of bases not matched to a gene: 5. The CDR3 covers 15 residues.

A word on this clone: This sample also contains other DNA sequences that code for the same CDR3. The chain is built from TRBV15 and TRBJ1-5; D may be TRBD1 (6 bases). Trimming took 0 bases from V and 1 from J, leaving 7 bases between them. CDR3 length equals 15 residues. Germline assignment: CDR1 LNHNV and CDR2 YYDKDF (reference sequence). The CDR3 DNA reads as TGTGCCACCAGCAGAGATGGGGGCAGCAATCAGCCCCAGCATTTT. Translated, it gives CATSRDGGSNQPQHF.

J is TRBJ2-7 and V is TRBV11-2, with D tentatively TRBD2 (5 bases). CDR1 SGHAT and CDR2 FQNNGV come from the germline V gene. Trimming cost V 5 bases and J 7 bases, with 12 bases left between them. The CDR3 length is 12 residues. CDR3 protein: CASSPGEGEQYF. The CDR3 DNA is TGTGCCAGCAGCCCCGGCGAGGGAGAGCAGTACTTC.

The V and J genes are TRBV12-3 or TRBV12-4 and TRBJ2-7, with TRBD2 matching 7 bases. CDR3 length equals 11 residues. V lost 3 bases, J lost 12 bases, and 5 bases stayed unmatched. The CDR3: CASSLGGKRYF. The CDR3 DNA follows: TGTGCCAGCAGTTTGGGGGGGAAACGGTACTTC.

This clone appeared once. The CDR3 DNA reads as TGCGCCAGCAGAGGTACAGGGTCTTGGGACGAGCAGTACTTC. It encodes CASRGTGSWDEQYF. The V call is TRBV5-1, the J call TRBJ2-7, with D maybe TRBD1 (6 bases). Trimming took off 5 bases at V and 5 bases at J, with 17 bases between the two ends. The CDR3 is 14 residues long. Germline V gene data show CDR1 as SGHRS and CDR2 as YFSETQ.

The chain joins TRBV2 to TRBJ2-3, with 7 positions matching TRBD1. CDR1 and CDR2 (germline): SNHLY, FYNNEI. The CDR3 has 15 amino acids. V dropped 8 bases and J dropped 2; count of bases not matched to a gene: 10. The CDR3 DNA reads TGTGCCAGCTCGACCAGGGACAGTTTCACAGATACGCAGTATTTT. Protein: CASSTRDSFTDTQYF.

V is TRBV30 and J is TRBJ1-6; TRBD1 is a possible D gene (5 bases). Trimming removed 4 bases at V and 6 bases at J, with 16 bases between. The CDR3 covers 15 residues. Germline CDR1 reads GTSNPN; CDR2 reads SVGIG (reference sequence). CDR3 DNA: TGTGCCTGGAATATAGGGGACCGAGGTAATTCACCCCTCCACTTT. Protein product: CAWNIGDRGNSPLHF.